The sequence of this T cell receptor (beta chain) was determined in a study of post-analysis software for immune sequencing data. Broader study findings: Multiple sclerosis was associated with a significant reduction in normalized Chao1 diversity relative to controls. By F measure, samples from a shared preparation batch strongly co-clustered. Roughly five TRBV segments were significantly more frequent in patients than in controls. TRBV5-6, TRBV5-1 and TRBV20-1 were among these segments.

Included in the TCR beta cDNA libraries were unique molecular identifiers. Once about 0.95 to 10 million T cells were used, about 490,000 cDNA molecules resulted. TCRdb reprocessed the PCR reads with MiXCR, giving one entry per CDR3 protein. The data contain around 770,000 distinct CDR3 sequences, 46% of them singletons. In regard to this clonotype: Its specificity is not known. Germline and junction disagree at one end, which may indicate a read error.

The CDR3 is 14 residues long. Per germline, CDR1 MNHEY and CDR2 SVGAGI. Sequencing was performed on blood. The clonotype was recovered from a girl aged 10 to 17 with multiple sclerosis. The rearrangement joins TRBV6-5 to TRBJ2-5; 12 bases match TRBD1. The J call could be wrong; TRBJ2-7 is a better fit for the DNA end. The CDR3 protein is CAGSSGQGAGEQYF. The CDR3 DNA follows: TGTGCCGGCAGTTCGGGACAGGGGGCCGGCGAGCAGTACTTC.